The TCR beta chain described here comes from a study of T-cell reconstitution after alpha-beta-depleted transplantation in children. Study results and limitations: T cells produced anew were the main source of T-cell counts and diversity one year after transplant. Roughly two months post-transplant, alpha-beta T cells reportedly originated from several hundred graft clones that had expanded. Certain patients had high TCRbeta diversity at day 60, and it came from recipient T cells and thymic progenitors that survived.

This clonotype was observed at least ten times. The antigen remains undetermined. It was with unique molecular identifiers that the TCRbeta library was prepared. TCRdb recomputed calls from the PCR reads with MiXCR, one row per CDR3 protein. The sample lists around 440,000 distinct CDR3 sequences; approximately 10% were seen once. The length of the CDR3 is 14 residues. The germline V gene encodes CDR1 LGHNA and CDR2 YSLEER. V shed 4 bases and J shed 1 base, with 9 bases lying between them. Sequences were derived from PBMCs, sampled before TCRalphabeta/CD19-depleted stem cell transplant. The rearrangement joins TRBV4-3 to TRBJ2-3, with D unclear. The sequence came from a child aged 2-15 years with inherited bone marrow failure, due to receive a stem cell transplant. The DNA of the CDR3 is TGCGCCAGCAGCCGATTTCAGGGCACAGATACGCAGTATTTT. Protein product: CASSRFQGTDTQYF.